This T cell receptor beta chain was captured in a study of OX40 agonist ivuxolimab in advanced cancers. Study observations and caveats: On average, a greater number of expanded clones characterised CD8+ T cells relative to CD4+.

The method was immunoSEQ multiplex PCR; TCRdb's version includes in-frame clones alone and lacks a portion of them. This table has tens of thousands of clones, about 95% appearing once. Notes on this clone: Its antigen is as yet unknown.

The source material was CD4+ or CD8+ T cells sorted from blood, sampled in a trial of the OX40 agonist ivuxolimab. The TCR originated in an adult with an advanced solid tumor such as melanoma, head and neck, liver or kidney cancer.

The CDR3 reads CASSQENGGNTGELFF. The CDR3 DNA reads as TGCGCCAGCAGCCAAGAAAACGGGGGCAACACCGGGGAGCTGTTTTTT. The rearrangement links TRBV4-3 to TRBJ2-2; either TRBD1 or TRBD2 may supply D (6 bases each). The germline V gene encodes CDR1 LGHNA and CDR2 YSLEER. Trimming took off 0 bases at V and 2 bases at J, with 10 bases between the two ends. The CDR3 covers 16 residues.